Below are 27 T cell receptor beta chains sequenced from a single sample in a study of vaccination and CD4 T cells after COVID-19. Their antigens remain unidentified. Treatment of the sample: roughly ten-day PBMC culture with coronavirus spike peptide pools or control peptides (ViraFEST assay). The Oncomine TCR Beta short-read assay sequenced DNA from cultured CD4+ T cells. One entry per CDR3 protein results from TCRdb running MiXCR on the PCR reads. The top ten hold less than 20% of the sample, which has 25,000 to 30,000 distinct CDR3 sequences, about 60% seen once. This specimen consisted of CD4+ T cells from blood, cultured in vitro, obtained after SARS-CoV-2 vaccination. The receptors originated from a human donor who received a COVID-19 vaccine.

The chain joins TRBV7-2 to TRBJ2-7; D perhaps matches TRBD1 (6 bases). Germline CDR1 SGHTA, CDR2 FQGNSA. This CDR3 region has 12 residues. The ends were cut back, 2 bases at V and 5 bases at J, with 7 bases in the middle. This CDR3 reads CASSLRGNEQYF. The CDR3 nucleotides read TGTGCCAGCAGCTTAAGGGGGAACGAGCAGTACTTC.

The genes are TRBV2 and TRBJ1-5; TRBD1 is a possible D gene (6 bases). The CDR3 has 14 residues. CDR1 is SNHLY, CDR2 FYNNEI, per germline. With 7 bases removed from V and 7 bases from J, the gap between germline ends came to 17 bases. The CDR3 DNA follows: TGTGCCAGCACCGAACAGGGCTCTTTCCAGCCCCAGCATTTT. The encoded protein is CASTEQGSFQPQHF.

This clonotype was observed a handful of times. The chain joins TRBV25-1 to TRBJ2-5; TRBD1 agrees at 9 bases. Germline V gene lookup returns CDR1 MGHDK and CDR2 SYGVNS. V gave up 2 bases and J gave up 4 bases; unmatched junction bases: 8. The CDR3 spans 16 residues. DNA for the CDR3: TGTGCCAGCAGTGAAGACCTCGGACAGGGGATAGAGACCCAGTACTTC. It translates to CASSEDLGQGIETQYF.

The chain uses TRBV12-3 or TRBV12-4 and TRBJ1-1; the D gene is possibly TRBD1 (6 bases). The CDR3 has 13 amino acids. V was clipped by 5 bases and J by 4 bases, with 11 bases between them. Here the CDR3 DNA reads TGTGCCAGCAGTAAGAACAGGGCCACTGAAGCTTTCTTT. Translated, it gives CASSKNRATEAFF.

The rearrangement joins TRBV7-9 to TRBJ2-7; no clear D. The CDR3 length is 12 residues. Trimming took off 5 bases at V and 1 base at J, with 6 bases between the two ends. Germline V gene data show CDR1 as SEHNR and CDR2 as FQNEAQ (reference sequence). In nucleotides, the CDR3 is TGTGCCAGCAGCCAGCTTTCCTACGAGCAGTACTTC. Amino acid sequence: CASSQLSYEQYF.

J is TRBJ1-2 and V is TRBV30, with D uncertain. CDR1 and CDR2 from the germline V gene are GTSNPN and SVGIG (reference sequence). This CDR3 spans 23 amino acids. V lost 3 bases and J lost 5, with 43 bases in between. As DNA, the CDR3 is TGTGCCTGGAGGGGTGGTTCATGGTTTTTGAGTAAGGAATACCCGATAACCGGTTATGGCTACACCTTC. Protein sequence: CAWRGGSWFLSKEYPITGYGYTF. The full variable domain, in which reference TRBV30 and TRBJ1-2 provide the parts outside the CDR3, is SQTIHQWPATLVQPVGSPLSLECTVEGTSNPNLYWYRQAAGRGLQLLFYSVGIGQISSEVPQNLSASRPQDRQFILSSKKLLLSDSGFYLCAWRGGSWFLSKEYPITGYGYTFGSGTRLTVV.

This clonotype was observed a handful of times. The genes are TRBV6-1 and TRBJ1-2, with D possibly being TRBD1 (5 bases). This CDR3 has 13 residues. The V end lost 6 bases, the J end lost 3 bases, and 11 bases lay between the germline ends. Germline values: CDR1 MNHNS, CDR2 SASEGT. The CDR3 reads CASRMGRDYGYTF. The CDR3, as DNA: TGTGCCAGCAGAATGGGACGGGACTATGGCTACACCTTC.

The J gene is TRBJ1-1, the V gene TRBV7-3; D ambiguous. Germline lookup yields CDR1 SGHTA and CDR2 FQGTGA. With 4 bases removed from V and 4 bases from J, the gap between germline ends came to 10 bases. This CDR3 comprises 13 residues. For the CDR3, the DNA is TGTGCCAGCAGCTCCAGCCGGGGCACTGAAGCTTTCTTT. This sequence encodes CASSSSRGTEAFF.

This clonotype came up once. The chain employs TRBV6-5 and TRBJ1-4; 8 nucleotides align to TRBD1. Germline V CDR1 and CDR2: MNHEY, SVGAGI. V lost 2 bases to trimming and J lost 8 bases; unmatched junction nucleotides: 10. The CDR3 is 16 residues long. CDR3 sequence (DNA): TGTGCCAGCAGTTACGGTACCGGGACAGGTGAAGAAAAACTGTTTTTT. This codes for CASSYGTGTGEEKLFF.

The rearrangement joins TRBV15 to TRBJ1-1; D might be TRBD1 (5 bases). There are 16 residues in the CDR3. Germline lookup yields CDR1 LNHNV and CDR2 YYDKDF (reference sequence). V lost 2 bases and J lost 1, with 14 bases in between. The CDR3 region is CATSRQPGPTNTEAFF. Here the CDR3 DNA reads TGTGCCACCAGCAGACAACCGGGACCGACGAACACTGAAGCTTTCTTT. Combining the CDR3 with reference TRBV15 and TRBJ1-1 gives the whole variable domain DAMVIQNPRYQVTQFGKPVTLSCSQTLNHNVMYWYQQKSSQAPKLLFHYYDKDFNNEADTPDNFQSRRPNTSFCFLDIRSPGLGDTAMYLCATSRQPGPTNTEAFFGQGTRLTVV.

The rearrangement joins TRBV6-5 to TRBJ1-2; D gene uncertain. CDR1 is MNHEY, CDR2 SVGAGI, per germline. The CDR3 loop spans 16 amino acids. V lost 2 bases and J lost 4, with 17 bases in between. The CDR3 protein is CASSYRFGPEIYGYTF. Here the CDR3 DNA reads TGTGCCAGCAGTTACCGATTCGGGCCCGAGATCTATGGCTACACCTTC.

This clonotype was counted a single time. V is TRBV19 and J is TRBJ1-5; 8 bases agree with TRBD1. The CDR3 sequence is 13 residues long. The germline CDR1 and CDR2 sequences are LNHDA and SQIVND (reference sequence). Trimming at V came to 8 bases and at J to 7 bases, leaving 7 bases not matched to a gene. The CDR3 coding sequence is TGTGCCAGTCAAGACAGGGGCCCCCAGCCCCAGCATTTT. Protein: CASQDRGPQPQHF.

The CDR3 loop is CASSEGLVAADTQYF. For the CDR3, the DNA is TGTGCCAGCAGTGAGGGATTGGTAGCGGCAGATACGCAGTATTTT. This rearrangement joins TRBV6-1 to TRBJ2-3; tentatively, D is TRBD2 (6 bases). The CDR3 is made up of 15 amino acids. The germline V gene encodes CDR1 MNHNS and CDR2 SASEGT. V shed 3 bases and J shed 4 bases, with 14 bases lying between them.

V is TRBV20-1 and J is TRBJ2-7; 9 bases are a match to TRBD1. The CDR3 contains 14 residues. Trimming took 1 base from V and 6 from J; bases not matched to a gene: 7. The germline V gene has CDR1 DFQATT and CDR2 SNEGSKA (reference sequence). The CDR3 bases are TGCAGTGCTAGAGGCCGGGACAGGGTGACCGAGCAGTACTTC. As protein: CSARGRDRVTEQYF.

This clonotype came up once. This chain uses TRBV5-1 with TRBJ2-3; a weak D match, TRBD1 (6 bases). The CDR3 sequence is 14 residues long. The germline V gene encodes CDR1 SGHRS and CDR2 YFSETQ. V gave up 7 bases and J gave up 0 bases, with 12 bases separating them. The DNA for the CDR3 is TGCGCCAGCGGCCGGGACACGAGCACAGATACGCAGTATTTT. Translating it yields CASGRDTSTDTQYF.

This chain links TRBV24-1 with TRBJ1-5, with 9 bases aligning to TRBD1. Looked up from germline, CDR1 is KGHDR and CDR2 is SFDVKD. CDR3 length: 15 amino acids. The J segment lost 0 bases and the V segment lost 5 bases, leaving 1 base of the junction unmatched. The CDR3, as DNA: TGTGCCACCAGTGGACAGGGGGATAGCAATCAGCCCCAGCATTTT. Its protein product is CATSGQGDSNQPQHF.

The chain couples TRBV10-3 to TRBJ2-5, with D possibly called TRBD1 or TRBD2 (5 bases each). V gave up 5 bases and J gave up 0 bases, with 10 bases separating them. Germline CDR1 is ENHRY and CDR2 is SYGVKD. The CDR3 spans 14 residues. CDR3: CAISLRGHQETQYF. The CDR3 DNA is TGTGCCATCAGTCTAAGGGGACACCAAGAGACCCAGTACTTC.

This clonotype was recorded a few times. This chain uses TRBV20-1 with TRBJ1-4; D is uncertain. This CDR3 contains 11 residues. Germline CDR1 is DFQATT and CDR2 is SNEGSKA (reference sequence). The V and J ends lost 3 bases and 12 bases respectively, with 11 bases between them. The CDR3 sequence is CSASPRNELFF. CDR3 nucleotides: TGCAGTGCTAGTCCCAGAAACGAACTGTTTTTT.

The rearrangement joins TRBV6-2 or TRBV6-3 to TRBJ2-1, with D uncertain. Per germline, CDR1 MNHEY and CDR2 SVGEGT. The CDR3 length is 11 residues. The V gene lost 4 bases and the J gene lost 6 bases, with 4 bases spanning the gap. CDR3 nucleotides: TGTGCCAGCAGTTGGTCCAATGAGCAGTTCTTC. Translating gives CASSWSNEQFF.

The chain is built from TRBV6-1 and TRBJ2-2; a weak D match, TRBD1 (5 bases). Germline CDR1 is MNHNS and CDR2 is SASEGT. This CDR3 region has 13 residues. Trimming left V 6 bases short and J 5 bases short, with 10 bases between. The CDR3 sequence: CASSSQGTGELFF. The CDR3 DNA sequence: TGTGCCAGCAGCTCTCAGGGTACCGGGGAGCTGTTTTTT.

The genes are TRBV6-1 and TRBJ1-1; unclear D gene. The CDR3 runs to 14 residues. Trimming cost V 6 bases and J 1 base, with 12 bases left between them. Looked up from germline, CDR1 is MNHNS and CDR2 is SASEGT. CDR3 loop: CASRVGQRNTEAFF. The DNA of the CDR3 is TGTGCCAGCAGAGTCGGCCAGCGGAACACTGAAGCTTTCTTT.

The chain has TRBV25-1 and TRBJ2-7, with 7 bases matching TRBD2. There are 14 residues in the CDR3. CDR1 and CDR2 from the germline V gene are MGHDK and SYGVNS. V gave up 6 bases and J gave up 2 bases; unmatched junction bases: 7. Here the CDR3 DNA reads TGTGCCAGCAGGGACTCGGGGGGTGCCTACGAGCAGTACTTC. This codes for CASRDSGGAYEQYF.

A word on this clonotype: At one boundary the junction diverges from the germline segment, which might be a read error. The gene calls are TRBV10-3 and TRBJ2-3, with 9 bases that match TRBD2. Germline CDR1 ENHRY, CDR2 SYGVKD. The CDR3 spans 14 residues. Here the CDR3 reads CAISAGTSKDTQYF. The CDR3 region has the DNA TGTGCCATCAGTGCCGGGACTAGCAAAGATACGCAGTATTTT.

This clonotype has only one observation. The genes are TRBV5-1 and TRBJ1-4; D remains ambiguous. This CDR3 is built from 16 residues. Deletions cut 2 bases from V and 8 bases from J, with 19 bases between. CDR1 is SGHRS and CDR2 is YFSETQ in the germline V gene. DNA for the CDR3: TGCGCCAGCAGCTTCGGTTTGCGGAGGGAAAGCGAAAAACTGTTTTTT. Its protein is CASSFGLRRESEKLFF.

The CDR3 spells CASSYGTGTTGELFF. The CDR3, as DNA: TGTGCCAGCAGTTACGGTACAGGGACCACCGGGGAGCTGTTTTTT. The chain carries TRBV6-5 and TRBJ2-2, with D possibly TRBD1 on 6 matching bases. In germline, CDR1 is MNHEY, CDR2 SVGAGI. This CDR3 is 15 amino acids long. Trimming shortened V by 2 bases and J by 4 bases, and 11 bases separated the two germline ends.

This clonotype was detected a few times. The CDR3 region is CASSSGTGGSWTTEAFF. Here the CDR3 DNA reads TGTGCCAGCAGTTCCGGGACAGGGGGATCTTGGACCACTGAAGCTTTCTTT. This sequence joins TRBV6-5 and TRBJ1-1, with 11 bases aligning to TRBD1. The length of the CDR3 is 17 residues. In germline, CDR1 is MNHEY, CDR2 SVGAGI. With 4 bases clipped from V and 4 bases from J, the junction kept 11 bases outside the gene matches.

The J gene is TRBJ2-7, the V gene TRBV27, with D possibly matching TRBD2 (6 bases). The J call is uncertain, as TRBJ2-5 better fits the DNA end. This CDR3 spans 13 amino acids. Germline V gene sequence: CDR1 MNHEY, CDR2 SMNVEV (reference sequence). CDR3 loop: CASSLGGKETQYF. The DNA of the CDR3 is TGTGCCAGCAGTTTAGGCGGGAAAGAGACCCAGTACTTC.